Each of the 10 T cell receptor beta chains below was sequenced from the same sample in a study of blood T cell repertoires in COVID-19. TCRdb's table, derived via immunoSEQ multiplex PCR, lists solely in-frame clones and lacks some. The sample includes 100,000 to 150,000 clones, approximately 82% of them seen just once. The sample taken for sequencing was peripheral blood. The receptors here all came from a man aged 55 to 69 with acute or convalescent COVID-19.

The gene calls are TRBV7-6 and TRBJ2-7; the D is unclear. Germline CDR1 is SGHVS and CDR2 is FNYEAQ. The CDR3 spans 15 residues. V shed 0 bases and J shed 0 bases, with 9 bases lying between them. Here the CDR3 reads CASSLAVSGSYEQYF. In DNA form, the CDR3 reads TGTGCCAGCAGCTTAGCGGTATCGGGCTCCTACGAGCAGTACTTC.

The chain employs TRBV7-3 and TRBJ2-1; the D gene is possibly TRBD1 (6 bases). Germline V gene data show CDR1 as SGHTA and CDR2 as FQGTGA. The CDR3 covers 15 residues. V was trimmed by 5 bases and J by 3 bases, leaving 14 bases between them. The CDR3 DNA reads TGTGCCAGCAGCCCCTGGACAGACCGCTACAATGAGCAGTTCTTC. Its protein is CASSPWTDRYNEQFF.

This chain joins TRBV28 and TRBJ1-5, with a possible D match to TRBD1 (5 bases). With 3 bases removed from V and 7 bases from J, the gap between germline ends came to 19 bases. The CDR3 contains 16 residues. Germline V gene sequence: CDR1 MDHEN, CDR2 SYDVKM. This CDR3 reads CASSFQSAGVLQPQHF. The CDR3 DNA reads TGTGCCAGCAGTTTCCAATCGGCGGGGGTTTTACAGCCCCAGCATTTT.

This rearrangement joins TRBV14 to TRBJ2-2, with D hard to call. From germline, CDR1 is SGHDN and CDR2 FVKESK. The CDR3 is 12 residues long. The germline V and J ends were trimmed by 2 bases and 7 bases, with 5 bases remaining between them. The CDR3 DNA sequence: TGTGCCAGCAGCCAACCCCGCGGGGAGCTGTTTTTT. It codes for CASSQPRGELFF.

The chain uses TRBV5-1 and TRBJ2-1, with TRBD2 matching over 8 bases. There are 16 residues in the CDR3. The V segment lost 7 bases and the J segment 5 bases; nucleotides outside the gene matches: 14. Germline values: CDR1 SGHRS, CDR2 YFSETQ. The CDR3 DNA sequence: TGCGCCAGCCGCCTCCGGACTAGCTTGTTTGACAATGAGCAGTTCTTC. It codes for CASRLRTSLFDNEQFF.

Turning to this clone: This sample also contains other DNA sequences that code for the same CDR3. This chain connects TRBV5-1 to TRBJ2-3; unclear D gene. Germline loops: CDR1 SGHRS, CDR2 YFSETQ. V dropped 4 bases and J dropped 0 bases, with 9 bases sitting between them. The CDR3 extends over 14 amino acids. The CDR3: CASSLTGSTDTQYF. CDR3 sequence (DNA): TGCGCCAGCAGCCTGACCGGGAGCACAGATACGCAGTATTTT.

This sequence joins TRBV2 and TRBJ2-1; 9 bases fit TRBD2. V was clipped by 11 bases and J by 4 bases; unmatched bases: 9. Germline V gene sequence: CDR1 SNHLY, CDR2 FYNNEI. The CDR3 loop spans 14 amino acids. CDR3 in DNA: TGTGCCCTAAAGGGGACTAGCAGTTACAATGAGCAGTTCTTC. Its translation: CALKGTSSYNEQFF.

This chain connects TRBV5-4 to TRBJ1-4, with D possibly being TRBD1 (6 bases). The length of the CDR3 is 15 residues. CDR1 is SGHNT, CDR2 YYREEE, per germline (reference sequence). Trimming removed 3 bases from V and 2 bases from J, with 11 bases in between. As DNA, the CDR3 is TGTGCCAGCAGCTCACAGGGTGGGACTAATGAAAAACTGTTTTTT. It yields the protein CASSSQGGTNEKLFF.

V and J are TRBV6-5 and TRBJ1-4; no clear D gene. V dropped 8 bases and J dropped 3 bases, with 10 bases sitting between them. This CDR3 contains 13 residues. Germline loops: CDR1 MNHEY, CDR2 SVGAGI. CDR3 loop: CASLGSANEKLFF. The CDR3 DNA is TGTGCCAGCCTAGGCAGCGCTAATGAAAAACTGTTTTTT.

V and J are TRBV30 and TRBJ1-2; maybe TRBD1 (6 bases). Trimming left V 1 base short and J 0 bases short, with 6 bases between. Germline CDR1 is GTSNPN and CDR2 is SVGIG (reference sequence). The CDR3 loop spans 13 amino acids. The CDR3 here is CAWSGTANYGYTF. CDR3 coding DNA: TGTGCCTGGAGTGGGACAGCTAACTATGGCTACACCTTC.